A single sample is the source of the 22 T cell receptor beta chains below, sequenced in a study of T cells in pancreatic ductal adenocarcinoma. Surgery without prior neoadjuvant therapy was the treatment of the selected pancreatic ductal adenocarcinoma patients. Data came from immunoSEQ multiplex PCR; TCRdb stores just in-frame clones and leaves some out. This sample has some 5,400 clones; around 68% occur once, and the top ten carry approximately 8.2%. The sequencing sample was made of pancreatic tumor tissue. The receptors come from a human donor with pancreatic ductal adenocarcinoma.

The CDR3 DNA is TGTGCCAGCAGCTTAGAAGACCGGGTAGGATACTTC. Amino acid sequence: CASSLEDRVGYF. V and J are TRBV7-2 and TRBJ2-5; D is unclear. The CDR3 consists of 12 residues. The germline V and J ends were trimmed by 1 base and 14 bases, with 14 bases remaining between them. Germline assignment: CDR1 SGHTA and CDR2 FQGNSA.

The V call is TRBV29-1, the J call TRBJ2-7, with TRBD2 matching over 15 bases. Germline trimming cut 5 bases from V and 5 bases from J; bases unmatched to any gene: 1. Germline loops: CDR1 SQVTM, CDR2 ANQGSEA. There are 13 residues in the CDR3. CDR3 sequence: CSVRTSGGDEQYF. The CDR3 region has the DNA TGCAGCGTTCGGACTAGCGGGGGGGACGAGCAGTACTTC.

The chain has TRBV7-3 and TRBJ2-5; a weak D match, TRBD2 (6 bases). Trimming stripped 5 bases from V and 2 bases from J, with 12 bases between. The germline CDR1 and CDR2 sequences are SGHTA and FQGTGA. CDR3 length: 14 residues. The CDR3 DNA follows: TGTGCCAGCAGCGGTAACCGGGGGCAAGAGACCCAGTACTTC. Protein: CASSGNRGQETQYF.

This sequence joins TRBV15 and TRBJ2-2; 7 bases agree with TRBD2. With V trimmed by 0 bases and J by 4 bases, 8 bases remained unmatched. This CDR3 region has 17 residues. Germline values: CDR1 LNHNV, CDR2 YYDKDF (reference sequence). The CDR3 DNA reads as TGTGCCACCAGCAGAGATGTGGGCGGGAGACCCACCGGGGAGCTGTTTTTT. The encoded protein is CATSRDVGGRPTGELFF.

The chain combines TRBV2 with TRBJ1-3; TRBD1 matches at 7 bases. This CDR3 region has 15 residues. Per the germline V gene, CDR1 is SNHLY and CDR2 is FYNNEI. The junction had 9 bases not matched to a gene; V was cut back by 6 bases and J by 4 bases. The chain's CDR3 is CASRARGGQGNTIYF. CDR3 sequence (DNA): TGTGCCAGCAGAGCCCGAGGGGGCCAGGGAAACACCATATATTTT. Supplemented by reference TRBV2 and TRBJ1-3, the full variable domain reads EPEVTQTPSHQVTQMGQEVILRCVPISNHLYFYWYRQILGQKVEFLVSFYNNEISEKSEIFDDQFSVERPDGSNFTLKIRSTKLEDSAMYFCASRARGGQGNTIYFGEGSWLTVV.

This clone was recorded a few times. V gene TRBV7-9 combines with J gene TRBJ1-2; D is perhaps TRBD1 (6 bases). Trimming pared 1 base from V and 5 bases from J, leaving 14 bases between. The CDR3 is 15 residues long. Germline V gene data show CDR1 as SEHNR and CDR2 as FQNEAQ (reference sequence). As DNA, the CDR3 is TGTGCCAGCAGCTTAGACCAGGGGATGGGGTATGGCTACACCTTC. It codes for CASSLDQGMGYGYTF.

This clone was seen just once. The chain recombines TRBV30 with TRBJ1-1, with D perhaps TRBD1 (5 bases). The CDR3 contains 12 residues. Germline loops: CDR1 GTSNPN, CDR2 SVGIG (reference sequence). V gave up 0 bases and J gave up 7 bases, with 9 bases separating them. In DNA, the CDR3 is TGTGCCTGGAGTGTACGAAGGGGTGAAGCTTTCTTT. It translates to CAWSVRRGEAFF.

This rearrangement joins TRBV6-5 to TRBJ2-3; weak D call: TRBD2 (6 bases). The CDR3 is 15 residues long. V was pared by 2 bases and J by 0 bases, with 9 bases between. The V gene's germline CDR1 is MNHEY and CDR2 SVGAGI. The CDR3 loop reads CASSYIAASTDTQYF. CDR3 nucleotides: TGTGCCAGCAGTTACATAGCGGCTAGCACAGATACGCAGTATTTT.

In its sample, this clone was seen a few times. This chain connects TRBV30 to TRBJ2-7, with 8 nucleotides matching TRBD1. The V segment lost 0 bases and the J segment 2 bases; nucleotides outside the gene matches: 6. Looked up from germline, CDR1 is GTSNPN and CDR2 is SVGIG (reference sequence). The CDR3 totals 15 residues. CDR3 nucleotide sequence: TGTGCCTGGAGTGTAGGGACAGGAATACCCTACGAGCAGTACTTC. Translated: CAWSVGTGIPYEQYF.

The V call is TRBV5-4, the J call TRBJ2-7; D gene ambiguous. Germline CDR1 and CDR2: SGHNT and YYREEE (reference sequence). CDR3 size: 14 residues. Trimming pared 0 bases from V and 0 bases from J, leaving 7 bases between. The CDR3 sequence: CASSLDRYSYEQYF. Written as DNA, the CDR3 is TGTGCCAGCAGCTTGGACCGCTACTCCTACGAGCAGTACTTC.

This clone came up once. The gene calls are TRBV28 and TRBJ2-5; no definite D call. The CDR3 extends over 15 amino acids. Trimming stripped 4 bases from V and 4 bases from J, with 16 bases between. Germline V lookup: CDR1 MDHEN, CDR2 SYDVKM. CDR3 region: CASSSPPVGAETQYF. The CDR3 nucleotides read TGTGCCAGCAGTTCCCCTCCGGTGGGCGCAGAGACCCAGTACTTC.

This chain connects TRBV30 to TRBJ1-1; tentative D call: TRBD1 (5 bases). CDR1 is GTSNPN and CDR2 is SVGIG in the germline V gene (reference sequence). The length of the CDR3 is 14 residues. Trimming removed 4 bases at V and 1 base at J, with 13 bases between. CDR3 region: CAWNQGKANTEAFF. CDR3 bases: TGTGCCTGGAATCAGGGTAAGGCGAACACTGAAGCTTTCTTT.

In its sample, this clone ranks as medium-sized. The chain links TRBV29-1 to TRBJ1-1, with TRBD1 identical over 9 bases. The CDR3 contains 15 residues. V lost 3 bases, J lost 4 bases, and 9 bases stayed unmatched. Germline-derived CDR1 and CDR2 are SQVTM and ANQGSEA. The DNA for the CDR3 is TGCAGCGTTGATGGGACAGGGCGGGGGAGCACTGAAGCTTTCTTT. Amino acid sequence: CSVDGTGRGSTEAFF.

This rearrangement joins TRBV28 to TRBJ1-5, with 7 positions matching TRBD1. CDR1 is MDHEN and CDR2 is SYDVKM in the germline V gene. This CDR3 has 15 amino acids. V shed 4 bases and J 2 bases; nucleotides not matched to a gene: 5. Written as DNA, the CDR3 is TGTGCCAGCAGTTGGCAGCAGGGGGGCAATCAGCCCCAGCATTTT. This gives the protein CASSWQQGGNQPQHF. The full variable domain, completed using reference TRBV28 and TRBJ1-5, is DVKVTQSSRYLVKRTGEKVFLECVQDMDHENMFWYRQDPGLGLRLIYFSYDVKMKEKGDIPEGYSVSREKKERFSLILESASTNQTSMYLCASSWQQGGNQPQHFGDGTRLSIL.

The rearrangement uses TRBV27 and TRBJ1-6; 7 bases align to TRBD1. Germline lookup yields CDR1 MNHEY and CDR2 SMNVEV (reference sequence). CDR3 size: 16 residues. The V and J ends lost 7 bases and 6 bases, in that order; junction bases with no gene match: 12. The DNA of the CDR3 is TGTGCCAGCACCAAAATCCGGGACAGTGCTAATTCACCCCTCCACTTT. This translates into CASTKIRDSANSPLHF.

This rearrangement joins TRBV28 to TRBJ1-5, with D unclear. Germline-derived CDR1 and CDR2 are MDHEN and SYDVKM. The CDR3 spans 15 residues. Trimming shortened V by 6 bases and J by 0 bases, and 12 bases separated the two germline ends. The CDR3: CASRSAGYSNQPQHF. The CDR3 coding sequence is TGTGCCAGCAGGTCGGCGGGATATAGCAATCAGCCCCAGCATTTT.

Here the CDR3 reads CASSLGNSQGGTGELFF. The CDR3 DNA sequence: TGTGCCAGCAGCTTGGGGAACTCGCAGGGTGGCACCGGGGAGCTGTTTTTT. The rearrangement links TRBV5-4 to TRBJ2-2; weak D call: TRBD1 (5 bases). This CDR3 has 17 amino acids. The V gene lost 0 bases and the J gene lost 4 bases, with 16 bases spanning the gap. The germline V gene has CDR1 SGHNT and CDR2 YYREEE (reference sequence).

Here the CDR3 reads CASSQGGESNQPQHF. The CDR3 coding sequence is TGTGCCAGCAGCCAAGGGGGCGAGAGCAATCAGCCCCAGCATTTT. The chain employs TRBV16 and TRBJ1-5; maybe TRBD1 (6 bases). V was shortened by 2 bases and J by 1 base, with 9 bases between the two germline ends. The CDR3 runs to 15 residues. CDR1 is KGHSY and CDR2 is FQNENV in the germline V gene. Supplemented by reference TRBV16 and TRBJ1-5, the full variable domain reads GEEVAQTPKHLVRGEGQKAKLYCAPIKGHSYVFWYQQVLKNEFKFLISFQNENVFDETGMPKERFSAKCLPNSPCSLEIQATKLEDSAVYFCASSQGGESNQPQHFGDGTRLSIL.

This CDR3 reads CASSFGQGAFYEQYF. The CDR3 nucleotides read TGTGCCAGCAGCTTCGGACAGGGGGCGTTCTACGAGCAGTACTTC. The chain recombines TRBV7-9 with TRBJ2-7, with 11 bases lining up with TRBD1. The CDR3 extends over 15 amino acids. Unmatched junction bases numbered 4, after V lost 3 bases and J lost 3 bases. CDR1 SEHNR and CDR2 FQNEAQ come from the germline V gene (reference sequence).

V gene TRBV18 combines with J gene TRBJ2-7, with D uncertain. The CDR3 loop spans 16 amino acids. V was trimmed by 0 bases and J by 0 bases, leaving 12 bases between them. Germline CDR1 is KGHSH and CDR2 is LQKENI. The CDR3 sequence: CASSPPRHTSSYEQYF. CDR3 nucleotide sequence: TGTGCCAGCTCACCACCCCGACATACGAGCTCCTACGAGCAGTACTTC.

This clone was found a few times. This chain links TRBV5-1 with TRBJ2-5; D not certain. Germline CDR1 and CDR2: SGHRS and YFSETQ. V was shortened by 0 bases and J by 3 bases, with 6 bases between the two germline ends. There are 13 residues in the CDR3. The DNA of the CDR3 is TGCGCCAGCAGCTTGGACAGTGAAGAGACCCAGTACTTC. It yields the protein CASSLDSEETQYF. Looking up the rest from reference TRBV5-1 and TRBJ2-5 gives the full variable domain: KAGVTQTPRYLIKTRGQQVTLSCSPISGHRSVSWYQQTPGQGLQFLFEYFSETQRNKGNFPGRFSGRQFSNSRSEMNVSTLELGDSALYLCASSLDSEETQYFGPGTRLLVL.

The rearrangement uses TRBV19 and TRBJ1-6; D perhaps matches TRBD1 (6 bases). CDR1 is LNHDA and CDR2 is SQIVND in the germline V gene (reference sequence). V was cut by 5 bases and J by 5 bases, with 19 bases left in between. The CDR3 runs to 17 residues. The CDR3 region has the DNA TGTGCCAGTAGTGCATCATCAGGGGCAGACCATAATTCACCCCTCCACTTT. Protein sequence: CASSASSGADHNSPLHF. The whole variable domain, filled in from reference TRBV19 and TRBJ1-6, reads DGGITQSPKYLFRKEGQNVTLSCEQNLNHDAMYWYRQDPGQGLRLIYYSQIVNDFQKGDIAEGYSVSREKKESFPLTVTSAQKNPTAFYLCASSASSGADHNSPLHFGNGTRLTVT.